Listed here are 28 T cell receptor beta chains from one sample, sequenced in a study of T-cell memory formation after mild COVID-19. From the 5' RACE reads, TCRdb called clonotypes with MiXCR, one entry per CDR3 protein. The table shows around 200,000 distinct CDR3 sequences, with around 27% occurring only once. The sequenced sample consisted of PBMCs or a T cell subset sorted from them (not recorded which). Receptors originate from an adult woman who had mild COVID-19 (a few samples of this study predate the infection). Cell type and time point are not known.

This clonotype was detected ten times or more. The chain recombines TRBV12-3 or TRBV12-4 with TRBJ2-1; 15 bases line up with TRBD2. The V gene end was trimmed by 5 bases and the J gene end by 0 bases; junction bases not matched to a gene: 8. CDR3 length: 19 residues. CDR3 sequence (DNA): TGTGCCAGCAGTCGAAGGACTAGCGGGAGGGTTAACTCCTACAATGAGCAGTTCTTC. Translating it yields CASSRRTSGRVNSYNEQFF.

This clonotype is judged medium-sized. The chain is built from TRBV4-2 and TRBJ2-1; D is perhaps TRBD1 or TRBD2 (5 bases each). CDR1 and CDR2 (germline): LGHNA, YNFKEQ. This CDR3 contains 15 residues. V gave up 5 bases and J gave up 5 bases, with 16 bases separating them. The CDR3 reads CASSNRDQRDNEQFF. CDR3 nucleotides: TGTGCCAGCAGCAACCGGGACCAGAGGGACAATGAGCAGTTCTTC.

CDR3 DNA sequence: TGTGCCAGCAGTGTTCGGGTTGGCACTGAAGCTTTCTTT. Amino acids: CASSVRVGTEAFF. The V gene is TRBV2, the J gene TRBJ1-1; no firm D call. Germline-derived CDR1 and CDR2 are SNHLY and FYNNEI. Deletions cut 4 bases from V and 4 bases from J, with 10 bases between. This CDR3 has 13 amino acids. Combining the CDR3 with reference TRBV2 and TRBJ1-1 gives the whole variable domain EPEVTQTPSHQVTQMGQEVILRCVPISNHLYFYWYRQILGQKVEFLVSFYNNEISEKSEIFDDQFSVERPDGSNFTLKIRSTKLEDSAMYFCASSVRVGTEAFFGQGTRLTVV.

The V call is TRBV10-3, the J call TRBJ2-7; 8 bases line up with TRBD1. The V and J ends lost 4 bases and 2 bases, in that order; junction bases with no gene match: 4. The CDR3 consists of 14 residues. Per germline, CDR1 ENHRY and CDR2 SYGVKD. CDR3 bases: TGTGCCATCAGTGGGGAACAGGGGGCCTACGAGCAGTACTTC. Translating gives CAISGEQGAYEQYF.

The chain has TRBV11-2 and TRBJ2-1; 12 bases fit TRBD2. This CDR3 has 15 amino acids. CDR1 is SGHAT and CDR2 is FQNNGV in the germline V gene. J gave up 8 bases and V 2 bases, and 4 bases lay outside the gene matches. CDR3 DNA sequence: TGTGCCAGCAGCTTATGGACTAGCGGGATGGATGAGCAGTTCTTC. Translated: CASSLWTSGMDEQFF.

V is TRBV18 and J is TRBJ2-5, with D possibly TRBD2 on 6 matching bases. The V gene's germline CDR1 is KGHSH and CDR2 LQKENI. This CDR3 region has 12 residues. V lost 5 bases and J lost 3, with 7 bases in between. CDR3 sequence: CASSAGKETQYF. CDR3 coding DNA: TGTGCCAGCTCAGCGGGGAAAGAGACCCAGTACTTC.

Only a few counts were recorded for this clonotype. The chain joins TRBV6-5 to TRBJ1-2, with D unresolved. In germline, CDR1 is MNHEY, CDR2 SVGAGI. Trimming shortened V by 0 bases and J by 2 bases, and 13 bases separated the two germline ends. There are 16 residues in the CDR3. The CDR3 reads CASSYSIISRNYGYTF. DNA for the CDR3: TGTGCCAGCAGTTACTCGATAATCAGCAGGAACTATGGCTACACCTTC.

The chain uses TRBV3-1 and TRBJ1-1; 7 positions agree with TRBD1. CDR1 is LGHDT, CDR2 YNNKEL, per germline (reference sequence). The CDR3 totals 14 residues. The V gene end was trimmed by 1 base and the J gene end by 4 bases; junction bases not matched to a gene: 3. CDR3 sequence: CASSQVGQSTEAFF. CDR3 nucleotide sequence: TGTGCCAGCAGCCAAGTGGGACAGTCCACTGAAGCTTTCTTT.

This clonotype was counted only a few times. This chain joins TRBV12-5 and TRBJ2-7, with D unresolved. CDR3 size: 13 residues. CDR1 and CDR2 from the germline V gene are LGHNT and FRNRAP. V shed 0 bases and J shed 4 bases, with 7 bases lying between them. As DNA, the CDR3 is TGTGCTAGTGGTTTGGTAGTAGGTTACGAGCAGTACTTC. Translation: CASGLVVGYEQYF.

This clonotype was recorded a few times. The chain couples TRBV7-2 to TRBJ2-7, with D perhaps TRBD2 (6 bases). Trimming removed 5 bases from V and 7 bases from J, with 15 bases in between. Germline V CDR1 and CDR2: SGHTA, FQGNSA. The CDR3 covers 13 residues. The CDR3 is CASSRIRAGEQYF. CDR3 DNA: TGTGCCAGCAGCCGTATCAGGGCGGGAGAGCAGTACTTC.

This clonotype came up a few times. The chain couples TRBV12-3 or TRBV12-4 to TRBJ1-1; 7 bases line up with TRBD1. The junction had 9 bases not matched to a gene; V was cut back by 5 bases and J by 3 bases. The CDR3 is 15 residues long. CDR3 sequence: CASSLPRQGYTEAFF. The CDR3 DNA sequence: TGTGCCAGCAGTCTCCCTCGACAGGGTTACACTGAAGCTTTCTTT.

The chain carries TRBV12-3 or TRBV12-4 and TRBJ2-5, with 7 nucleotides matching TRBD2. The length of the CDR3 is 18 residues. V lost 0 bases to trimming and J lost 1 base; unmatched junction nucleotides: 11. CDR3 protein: CASSLALWREQLQETQYF. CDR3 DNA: TGTGCCAGCAGTTTAGCCCTCTGGCGGGAGCAACTCCAAGAGACCCAGTACTTC.

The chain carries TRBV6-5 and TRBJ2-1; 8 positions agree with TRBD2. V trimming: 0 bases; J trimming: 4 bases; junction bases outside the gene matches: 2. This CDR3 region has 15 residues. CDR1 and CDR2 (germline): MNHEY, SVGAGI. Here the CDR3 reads CASSYSEREYNEQFF. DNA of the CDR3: TGTGCCAGCAGTTACTCGGAGCGGGAGTACAATGAGCAGTTCTTC.

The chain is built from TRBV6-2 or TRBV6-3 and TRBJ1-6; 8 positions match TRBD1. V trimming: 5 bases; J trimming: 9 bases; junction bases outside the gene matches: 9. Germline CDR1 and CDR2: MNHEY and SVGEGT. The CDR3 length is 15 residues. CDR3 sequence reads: CASSRQGRRSSPLHF. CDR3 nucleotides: TGTGCCAGCAGTCGACAGGGGCGCCGGAGTTCACCCCTCCACTTT.

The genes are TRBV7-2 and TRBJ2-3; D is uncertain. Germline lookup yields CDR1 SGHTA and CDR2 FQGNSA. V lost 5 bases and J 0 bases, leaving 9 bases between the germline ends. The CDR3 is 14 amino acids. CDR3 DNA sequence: TGTGCCAGCAGCCTATCGACTAGCACAGATACGCAGTATTTT. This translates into CASSLSTSTDTQYF.

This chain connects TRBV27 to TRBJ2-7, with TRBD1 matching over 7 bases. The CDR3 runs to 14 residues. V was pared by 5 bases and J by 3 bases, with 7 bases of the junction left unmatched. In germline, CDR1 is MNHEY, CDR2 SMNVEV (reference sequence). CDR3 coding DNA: TGTGCCAGCAGTCGAAGCCGGGACAGCTACGAGCAGTACTTC. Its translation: CASSRSRDSYEQYF.

CDR3 residues: CASRGGLAGSETQYF. CDR3 bases: TGTGCCAGCAGGGGAGGACTAGCGGGGAGCGAGACCCAGTACTTC. The V and J genes are TRBV6-1 and TRBJ2-5, with TRBD2 matching over 12 bases. The CDR3 spans 15 residues. Germline V gene data show CDR1 as MNHNS and CDR2 as SASEGT. V trimming: 6 bases; J trimming: 5 bases; junction bases outside the gene matches: 7.

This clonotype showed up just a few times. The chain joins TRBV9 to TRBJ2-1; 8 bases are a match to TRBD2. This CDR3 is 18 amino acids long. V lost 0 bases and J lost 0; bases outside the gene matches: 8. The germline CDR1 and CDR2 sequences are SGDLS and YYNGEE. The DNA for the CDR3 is TGTGCCAGCAGCGTAGAGGGTAGCGGGGAGAGCTCCTACAATGAGCAGTTCTTC. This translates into CASSVEGSGESSYNEQFF. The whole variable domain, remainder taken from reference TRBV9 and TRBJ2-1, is DSGVTQTPKHLITATGQRVTLRCSPRSGDLSVYWYQQSLDQGLQFLIQYYNGEERAKGNILERFSAQQFPDLHSELNLSSLELGDSALYFCASSVEGSGESSYNEQFFGPGTRLTVL.

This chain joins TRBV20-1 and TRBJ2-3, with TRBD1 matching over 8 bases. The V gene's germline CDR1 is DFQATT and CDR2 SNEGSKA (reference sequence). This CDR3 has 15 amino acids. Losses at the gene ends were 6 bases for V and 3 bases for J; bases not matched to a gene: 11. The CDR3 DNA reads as TGCAGTGCGCCTTCAGGGGGCGAGGAGACAGATACGCAGTATTTT. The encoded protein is CSAPSGGEETDTQYF.

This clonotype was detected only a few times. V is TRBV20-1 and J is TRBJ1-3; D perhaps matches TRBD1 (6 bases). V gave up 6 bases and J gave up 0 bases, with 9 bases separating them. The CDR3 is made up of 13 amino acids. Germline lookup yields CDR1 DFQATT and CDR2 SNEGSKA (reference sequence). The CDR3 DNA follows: TGCAGTGCGAGGGGGAGCTCTGGAAACACCATATATTTT. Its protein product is CSARGSSGNTIYF.

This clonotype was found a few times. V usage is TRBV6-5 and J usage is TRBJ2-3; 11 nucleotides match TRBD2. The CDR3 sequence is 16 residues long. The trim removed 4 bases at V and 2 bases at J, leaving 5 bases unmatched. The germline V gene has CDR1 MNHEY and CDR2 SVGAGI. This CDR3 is CASSLTSGTFTDTQYF. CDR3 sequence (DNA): TGTGCCAGCAGTTTGACTAGCGGGACGTTCACAGATACGCAGTATTTT.

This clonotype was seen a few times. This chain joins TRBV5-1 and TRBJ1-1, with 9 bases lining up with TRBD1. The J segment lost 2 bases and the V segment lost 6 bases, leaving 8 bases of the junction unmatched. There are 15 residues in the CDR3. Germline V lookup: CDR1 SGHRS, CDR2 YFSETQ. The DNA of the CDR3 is TGCGCCAGCACCCCGGGACAGGGACCTAACACTGAAGCTTTCTTT. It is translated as CASTPGQGPNTEAFF.

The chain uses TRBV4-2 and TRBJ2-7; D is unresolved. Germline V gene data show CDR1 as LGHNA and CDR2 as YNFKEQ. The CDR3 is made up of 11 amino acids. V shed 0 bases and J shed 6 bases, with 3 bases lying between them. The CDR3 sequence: CASSQDGEQYF. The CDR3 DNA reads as TGTGCCAGCAGCCAAGATGGCGAGCAGTACTTC.

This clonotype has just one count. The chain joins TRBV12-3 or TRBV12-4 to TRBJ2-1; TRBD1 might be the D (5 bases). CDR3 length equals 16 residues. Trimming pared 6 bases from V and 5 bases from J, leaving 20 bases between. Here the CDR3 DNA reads TGTGCCAGCAGCGAAGGGGCGGTTTGGGTCCACAATGAGCAGTTCTTC. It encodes CASSEGAVWVHNEQFF.

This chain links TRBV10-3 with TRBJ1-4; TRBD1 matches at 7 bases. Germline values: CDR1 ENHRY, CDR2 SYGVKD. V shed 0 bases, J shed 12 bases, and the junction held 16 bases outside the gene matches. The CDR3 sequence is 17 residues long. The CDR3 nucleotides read TGTGCCATCAGTGAGTCAGGGACAGTCACGTCCGATGAGGAACTGTTTTTT. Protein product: CAISESGTVTSDEELFF.

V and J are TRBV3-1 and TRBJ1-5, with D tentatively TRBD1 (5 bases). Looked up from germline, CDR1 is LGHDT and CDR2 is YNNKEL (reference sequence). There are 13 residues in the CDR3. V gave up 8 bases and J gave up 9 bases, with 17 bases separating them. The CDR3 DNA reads TGTGCCAGCGCCGTGGGGCTGTTGGGGCCCCAGCATTTT. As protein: CASAVGLLGPQHF.

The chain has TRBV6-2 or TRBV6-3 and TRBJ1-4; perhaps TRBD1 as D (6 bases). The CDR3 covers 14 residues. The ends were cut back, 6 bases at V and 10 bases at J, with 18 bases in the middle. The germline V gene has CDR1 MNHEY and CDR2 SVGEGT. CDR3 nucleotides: TGTGCCAGCAGCATTCCGGAGGACAGAGGAAAACTGTTTTTT. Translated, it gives CASSIPEDRGKLFF.

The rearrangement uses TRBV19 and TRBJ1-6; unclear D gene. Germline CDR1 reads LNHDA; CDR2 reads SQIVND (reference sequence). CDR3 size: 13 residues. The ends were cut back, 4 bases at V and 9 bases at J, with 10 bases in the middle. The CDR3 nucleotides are TGTGCCAGTAGTACGGCGCGGACTTCACCCCTCCACTTT. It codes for CASSTARTSPLHF.